A single sample is the source of the 20 T cell receptor beta chains below, sequenced in a study of cytomegalovirus exposure and HLA in healthy donors. PCR was performed using 60 Vbeta and 13 Jbeta primers. Sequencing used immunoSEQ multiplex PCR; TCRdb keeps in-frame clones, though not all of them. The sample contains 95,000 to 150,000 clones, about 78% of which appear only once. Sequenced material: PBMCs. These receptors all come from a woman aged 40 to 50 in good health and CMV-seropositive.

V and J are TRBV7-3 and TRBJ2-1, with D possibly matching TRBD2 (6 bases). The CDR3 is 14 amino acids. V was cut by 6 bases and J by 0 bases, with 9 bases left in between. Germline V CDR1 and CDR2: SGHTA, FQGTGA. CDR3: CASSSGSSYNEQFF. The CDR3 region has the DNA TGTGCCAGCAGTTCCGGGAGCTCCTACAATGAGCAGTTCTTC. The complete variable domain, with remaining parts taken from reference TRBV7-3 and TRBJ2-1, reads GAGVSQTPSNKVTEKGKYVELRCDPISGHTALYWYRQSLGQGPEFLIYFQGTGAADDSGLPNDRFFAVRPEGSVSTLKIQRTERGDSAVYLCASSSGSSYNEQFFGPGTRLTVL.

The rearrangement links TRBV6-5 to TRBJ1-1; D gene ambiguous. V lost 2 bases to trimming and J lost 0 bases, with 10 bases between them. CDR3 length equals 15 residues. From germline, CDR1 is MNHEY and CDR2 SVGAGI. The CDR3 region is CASSYTAGLNTEAFF. The CDR3 nucleotides are TGTGCCAGCAGTTACACGGCAGGCCTGAACACTGAAGCTTTCTTT.

The chain has TRBV4-1 and TRBJ2-2; TRBD2 agrees at 13 bases. CDR3 length equals 15 residues. Germline CDR1 reads MGHRA; CDR2 reads YSYEKL. V shed 3 bases and J 5 bases; nucleotides not matched to a gene: 0. This CDR3 is CASSQGLAGTGELFF. CDR3 nucleotides: TGCGCCAGCAGCCAGGGACTAGCGGGGACCGGGGAGCTGTTTTTT.

This clone was seen only a few times. V and J are TRBV18 and TRBJ2-7; the match to TRBD1 covers 8 bases. The J segment lost 3 bases and the V segment lost 2 bases, leaving 6 bases of the junction unmatched. CDR1 KGHSH and CDR2 LQKENI come from the germline V gene. The CDR3 is 15 residues long. This chain's CDR3 is CASSPGAGGGYEQYF. As DNA, the CDR3 is TGTGCCAGCTCACCAGGGGCAGGGGGCGGCTACGAGCAGTACTTC.

The V call is TRBV2, the J call TRBJ1-2; 10 positions agree with TRBD1. Trimming took 6 bases from V and 5 from J; bases not matched to a gene: 6. This CDR3 has 14 amino acids. CDR1 is SNHLY and CDR2 is FYNNEI in the germline V gene. CDR3 coding DNA: TGTGCCAGCAGGATGGACAGGGGGAAGTATGGCTACACCTTC. It codes for CASRMDRGKYGYTF.

The rearrangement uses TRBV6-5 and TRBJ2-4; maybe TRBD2 (6 bases). CDR1 is MNHEY and CDR2 is SVGAGI in the germline V gene. V gave up 2 bases and J gave up 7 bases, with 12 bases separating them. CDR3 length: 14 amino acids. The CDR3 DNA reads TGTGCCAGCAGTTACCAGGCGGGGTGGAACATTCAGTACTTC. Translation gives CASSYQAGWNIQYF.

This chain uses TRBV7-8 with TRBJ2-3; 7 bases agree with TRBD2. V shed 1 base, J shed 2 bases, and the junction held 3 bases outside the gene matches. The V gene's germline CDR1 is SGHVS and CDR2 FQNEAQ. The CDR3 contains 15 residues. The CDR3 protein is CASSLGTRDTDTQYF. The DNA for the CDR3 is TGTGCCAGCAGCTTAGGGACTAGGGACACAGATACGCAGTATTTT.

The rearrangement uses TRBV4-3 and TRBJ2-5, with D possibly TRBD1 on 5 matching bases. Germline assignment: CDR1 LGHNA and CDR2 YSLEER. The CDR3 extends over 14 amino acids. Trimming cost V 1 base and J 3 bases, with 9 bases left between them. For the CDR3, the DNA is TGCGCCAGCAGCCAAGGATTAGGGGAAGAGACCCAGTACTTC. It specifies CASSQGLGEETQYF.

The DNA for the CDR3 is TGTGCCAGCAGCCGGACCCCAGGACCCGAACGGGAGGGCTACACCTTC. Residues: CASSRTPGPEREGYTF. V is TRBV7-2 and J is TRBJ1-2, with D uncertain. The CDR3 runs 16 residues. The germline gives CDR1 SGHTA, CDR2 FQGNSA. The V end lost 5 bases, the J end lost 8 bases, and 24 bases lay between the germline ends.

This clone has just one count. The CDR3 DNA is TGTGCCAGCAGTTCTTTTTCGGGGGGCTCCTACAATGAGCAGTTCTTC. It encodes CASSSFSGGSYNEQFF. The chain recombines TRBV7-6 with TRBJ2-1; 7 nucleotides align to TRBD2. Per the germline V gene, CDR1 is SGHVS and CDR2 is FNYEAQ. This CDR3 comprises 16 residues. Germline trimming cut 6 bases from V and 0 bases from J; bases unmatched to any gene: 8.

The chain couples TRBV9 to TRBJ2-7; 8 nucleotides agree with TRBD1. Germline CDR1 SGDLS, CDR2 YYNGEE. V dropped 0 bases and J dropped 6; count of bases not matched to a gene: 5. The CDR3 spans 14 residues. The CDR3: CASSVASRGREQYF. The CDR3 nucleotides are TGTGCCAGCAGCGTAGCAAGCAGGGGGCGCGAGCAGTACTTC.

Here the CDR3 reads CASLDSSGANVLTF. As DNA, the CDR3 is TGCGCCAGCCTGGACAGCTCTGGGGCCAACGTCCTGACTTTC. V usage is TRBV5-1 and J usage is TRBJ2-6; the D gene is possibly TRBD1 (6 bases). The V and J ends lost 7 bases and 0 bases respectively, with 8 bases between them. This CDR3 is 14 amino acids long. The V gene's germline CDR1 is SGHRS and CDR2 YFSETQ.

The chain uses TRBV4-1 and TRBJ2-7, with D perhaps matching TRBD2 (6 bases). Between the trimmed V and J ends, which lost 0 bases and 6 bases, there was a span of 9 bases. Germline CDR1 reads MGHRA; CDR2 reads YSYEKL. The length of the CDR3 is 13 residues. DNA of the CDR3: TGCGCCAGCAGCCAAGAAGGAGGGGTCGAGCAGTACTTC. Translated: CASSQEGGVEQYF.

The chain has TRBV14 and TRBJ1-2, with unresolved D. V gave up 3 bases and J gave up 5 bases, with 19 bases separating them. Germline-derived CDR1 and CDR2 are SGHDN and FVKESK. This CDR3 spans 16 amino acids. The CDR3 nucleotides are TGTGCCAGCAGCCACTACCCTGAGGAGATTCGATATGGCTACACCTTC. Residues: CASSHYPEEIRYGYTF.

The chain has TRBV7-2 and TRBJ1-1; D unclear. CDR3 length equals 14 residues. Trimming cost V 4 bases and J 1 base, with 10 bases left between them. Germline loops: CDR1 SGHTA, CDR2 FQGNSA. The DNA of the CDR3 is TGTGCCAGCAGCTACGGAGGTGGGAACACTGAAGCTTTCTTT. Its translation is CASSYGGGNTEAFF.

The rearrangement uses TRBV20-1 and TRBJ1-1; unclear D gene. The CDR3 is 10 residues long. V dropped 3 bases and J dropped 10 bases, with 9 bases sitting between them. The germline V gene encodes CDR1 DFQATT and CDR2 SNEGSKA (reference sequence). CDR3 sequence reads: CSASSSGAFF. The CDR3 DNA sequence: TGCAGTGCTAGTTCCTCCGGAGCTTTCTTT.

V gene TRBV5-8 combines with J gene TRBJ1-2; 8 nucleotides align to TRBD1. The CDR3 covers 13 residues. Germline V gene lookup returns CDR1 SGHTS and CDR2 YDEGEE. Trimming cost V 2 bases and J 7 bases; bases outside gene matches: 4. This CDR3 is CASSLGQGGGYTF. The CDR3 DNA reads TGTGCCAGCAGCTTAGGACAGGGAGGTGGCTACACCTTC. Based on the CDR3 plus reference TRBV5-8 and TRBJ1-2, the full variable domain is EAGVTQSPTHLIKTRGQQATLRCSPISGHTSVYWYQQALGLGLQFLLWYDEGEERNRGNFPPRFSGRQFPNYSSELNVNALELEDSALYLCASSLGQGGGYTFGSGTRLTVV.

The CDR3 nucleotides read TGTGCCATCAGGAGGGCATCTGAGAACACTGAAGCTTTCTTT. Translated: CAIRRASENTEAFF. The chain combines TRBV10-3 with TRBJ1-1; D uncertain. There are 14 residues in the CDR3. V gave up 6 bases and J gave up 1 base, with 12 bases separating them. Germline CDR1 reads ENHRY; CDR2 reads SYGVKD.

V and J are TRBV19 and TRBJ1-5, with 7 bases aligning to TRBD1. The junction had 6 bases not matched to a gene; V was cut back by 10 bases and J by 0 bases. The CDR3 sequence is 14 residues long. Germline assignment: CDR1 LNHDA and CDR2 SQIVND (reference sequence). CDR3 DNA sequence: TGTGCCACTACGGACAGGAGTAGCAATCAGCCCCAGCATTTT. Residues: CATTDRSSNQPQHF. Using reference TRBV19 and TRBJ1-5 for the parts outside the CDR3, the full variable domain is DGGITQSPKYLFRKEGQNVTLSCEQNLNHDAMYWYRQDPGQGLRLIYYSQIVNDFQKGDIAEGYSVSREKKESFPLTVTSAQKNPTAFYLCATTDRSSNQPQHFGDGTRLSIL.

This chain connects TRBV5-1 to TRBJ2-5; 11 nucleotides align to TRBD2. CDR1 is SGHRS, CDR2 YFSETQ, per germline. V shed 0 bases, J shed 5 bases, and the junction held 6 bases outside the gene matches. The CDR3 covers 16 residues. The DNA of the CDR3 is TGCGCCAGCAGCTTGGGGACTAGCGGGTCGGGGGAGACCCAGTACTTC. Its protein product is CASSLGTSGSGETQYF.